These T cell receptor beta chains were read from a single sample in a study of cytomegalovirus exposure and HLA in healthy donors. The protocol was immunoSEQ multiplex PCR, while the TCRdb copy is restricted to in-frame clones and leaves out a portion. This table has about 170,000 clones, less than 75% appearing once. The specimen sequenced was PBMCs. The receptors come from a girl aged 5-17 years in good health and CMV-seronegative. CDR3s include the opening cysteine and the closing phenylalanine or tryptophan. The order of the fields is clone size, D gene, J gene, V gene, CDR3 protein, CDR3 DNA. D genes are given only for firm matches. The size field is filled for only some rows; it gives once, few, many or a size class.

size: .; D: .; J: TRBJ2-5; V: TRBV29-1; CDR3: CSVRGGAGETQYF; DNA: TGCAGCGTGAGGGGGGGGGCGGGAGAGACCCAGTACTTC
size: .; D: .; J: TRBJ2-3; V: TRBV2; CDR3: CASRQGSDTQYF; DNA: TGTGCCAGCAGACAGGGATCAGATACGCAGTATTTT
size: .; D: TRBD2; J: TRBJ2-5; V: TRBV5-4; CDR3: CASSLSLAGGRETQYF; DNA: TGTGCCAGCAGCCTCAGCCTAGCGGGGGGTAGAGAGACCCAGTACTTC
size: .; D: .; J: TRBJ1-3; V: TRBV27; CDR3: CASKTSGGNTIYF; DNA: TGTGCCAGCAAGACATCTGGTGGAAACACCATATATTTT
size: .; D: TRBD1; J: TRBJ2-5; V: TRBV5-1; CDR3: CASRGDRASETQYF; DNA: TGCGCCAGCAGAGGGGACAGGGCTTCAGAGACCCAGTACTTC
size: .; D: .; J: TRBJ1-2; V: TRBV9; CDR3: CASSVGGAGAVYGYTF; DNA: TGTGCCAGCAGCGTAGGAGGTGCCGGAGCAGTATATGGCTACACCTTC
size: .; D: .; J: TRBJ1-1; V: TRBV6-5; CDR3: CASSLTRNTEAFF; DNA: TGTGCCAGCAGTCTCACTAGAAACACTGAAGCTTTCTTT
size: .; D: .; J: TRBJ2-5; V: TRBV5-1; CDR3: CASSLGQEGETQYF; DNA: TGCGCCAGCAGCTTGGGGCAGGAAGGCGAGACCCAGTACTTC
size: once; D: TRBD1; J: TRBJ2-7; V: TRBV7-6; CDR3: CASSHRRTGLSSYEQYF; DNA: TGTGCCAGCAGCCACCGCCGGACAGGTTTGAGCTCCTACGAGCAGTACTTC
size: .; D: TRBD1; J: TRBJ1-6; V: TRBV19; CDR3: CASSTGWTGDSPLHF; DNA: TGTGCCAGTAGTACTGGCTGGACAGGGGACTCACCCCTCCACTTT
size: .; D: TRBD2; J: TRBJ2-3; V: TRBV9; CDR3: CASSPSGGSIDTQYF; DNA: TGTGCCAGCAGTCCTAGCGGGGGGAGTATAGATACGCAGTATTTT
size: .; D: .; J: TRBJ1-1; V: TRBV5-6; CDR3: CASSLTYRENTEAFF; DNA: TGTGCCAGCAGCCTCACTTACCGGGAGAACACTGAAGCTTTCTTT
size: few; D: TRBD1; J: TRBJ1-4; V: TRBV4-2; CDR3: CASSQGPGQSSGELFF; DNA: TGTGCCAGCAGCCAAGGTCCGGGACAGAGCTCTGGAGAACTGTTTTTT
size: .; D: TRBD2; J: TRBJ2-3; V: TRBV19; CDR3: CASSPFSGEVTDTQYF; DNA: TGTGCCAGTAGCCCCTTTAGCGGGGAGGTCACAGATACGCAGTATTTT
size: .; D: TRBD1; J: TRBJ1-6; V: TRBV7-9; CDR3: CASRLGQGYSPLHF; DNA: TGTGCCAGCAGGCTCGGACAGGGGTATTCACCCCTCCACTTT
size: .; D: .; J: TRBJ2-2; V: TRBV9; CDR3: CASSHDGGPLFF; DNA: TGTGCCAGCAGCCACGACGGAGGGCCGCTGTTTTTT
size: .; D: .; J: TRBJ1-5; V: TRBV4-2; CDR3: CASSQDLQGGQPQHF; DNA: TGTGCCAGCAGCCAAGATTTGCAGGGTGGACAGCCCCAGCATTTT
size: .; D: .; J: TRBJ1-4; V: TRBV25-1; CDR3: CASSRQALTNEKLFF; DNA: TGTGCCAGCAGTCGACAGGCACTCACAAATGAAAAACTGTTTTTT
size: .; D: TRBD1; J: TRBJ1-5; V: TRBV2; CDR3: CASNPGQGIMSNQPQHF; DNA: TGTGCCAGCAACCCGGGACAGGGGATCATGAGCAATCAGCCCCAGCATTTT
size: .; D: TRBD2; J: TRBJ2-2; V: TRBV5-1; CDR3: CASSSGLAGTGELFF; DNA: TGCGCCAGCAGCTCAGGACTAGCGGGCACCGGGGAGCTGTTTTTT
size: .; D: .; J: TRBJ1-4; V: TRBV19; CDR3: CASSIRGYHEKLFF; DNA: TGTGCCAGTAGTATACGCGGGTACCATGAAAAACTGTTTTTT
size: .; D: .; J: TRBJ1-2; V: TRBV30; CDR3: CAWSADTGIYTF; DNA: TGTGCCTGGAGTGCGGACACAGGGATCTACACCTTC
size: .; D: TRBD2; J: TRBJ2-1; V: TRBV5-1; CDR3: CASSLEASGSHNEQFF; DNA: TGCGCCAGCAGCTTGGAGGCTAGCGGGAGCCACAATGAGCAGTTCTTC
size: .; D: TRBD1; J: TRBJ1-2; V: TRBV2; CDR3: CASTGGLTYGYTF; DNA: TGTGCCAGCACAGGGGGGCTGACTTATGGCTACACCTTC
size: .; D: TRBD1; J: TRBJ1-2; V: TRBV15; CDR3: CATSRDRGALFYGYTF; DNA: TGTGCCACCAGCAGGGACAGGGGCGCCCTTTTCTATGGCTACACCTTC
size: .; D: TRBD1; J: TRBJ2-1; V: TRBV7-7; CDR3: CASSLVGQGGEQFF; DNA: TGTGCCAGCAGCTTAGTAGGGCAAGGGGGCGAGCAGTTCTTC
size: .; D: .; J: TRBJ1-1; V: TRBV28; CDR3: CASSFGPESFF; DNA: TGTGCCAGCAGTTTCGGTCCCGAATCTTTCTTT
size: .; D: .; J: TRBJ2-1; V: TRBV7-9; CDR3: CASSFPREQFF; DNA: TGTGCCAGCAGCTTCCCGAGGGAGCAGTTCTTC
size: .; D: .; J: TRBJ1-2; V: TRBV11-2; CDR3: CASSLVARPGNGYTF; DNA: TGTGCCAGCAGCTTAGTTGCCCGCCCGGGGAATGGCTACACCTTC
size: .; D: .; J: TRBJ1-6; V: TRBV19; CDR3: CASSILPGEPLHF; DNA: TGTGCCAGTAGTATCCTACCAGGGGAACCCCTCCACTTT
size: .; D: .; J: TRBJ2-1; V: TRBV6-1; CDR3: CASSAGREGYNEQFF; DNA: TGTGCCAGCAGTGCTGGCAGGGAAGGATACAATGAGCAGTTCTTC
size: .; D: TRBD1; J: TRBJ1-2; V: TRBV5-4; CDR3: CASSSTTGNGYTF; DNA: TGTGCCAGCAGCTCCACGACAGGGAATGGCTACACCTTC
size: .; D: TRBD2; J: TRBJ2-3; V: TRBV4-2; CDR3: CASSLPGTSGGASTDTQYF; DNA: TGTGCCAGCAGCCTACCCGGGACTAGCGGGGGGGCCAGCACAGATACGCAGTATTTT
size: .; D: .; J: TRBJ1-5; V: TRBV11-2; CDR3: CASSLYRDDPQHF; DNA: TGTGCCAGCAGCTTATACAGGGACGATCCCCAGCATTTT
size: .; D: .; J: TRBJ2-5; V: TRBV28; CDR3: CASSPRRGLETQYF; DNA: TGTGCCAGCAGTCCTCGGAGGGGTTTAGAGACCCAGTACTTC
size: few; D: .; J: TRBJ1-1; V: TRBV9; CDR3: CASSPSPHPYGENTEAFF; DNA: TGTGCCAGCAGCCCAAGTCCCCATCCCTACGGGGAGAACACTGAAGCTTTCTTT
size: .; D: .; J: TRBJ1-2; V: TRBV18; CDR3: CASSPPAAVALGYTF; DNA: TGTGCCAGCTCACCACCGGCGGCAGTCGCACTCGGCTACACCTTC